This T cell receptor beta chain was documented in a study of T cell responses to AZD1222 COVID-19 vaccine. TCRdb's table, derived via immunoSEQ multiplex PCR, lists solely in-frame clones and lacks some. Of about 75,000 clones in the sample, approximately 89% were seen once. The germline CDR1 and CDR2 sequences are SGHDT and YYEEEE. V was trimmed by 3 bases and J by 8 bases, leaving 8 bases between them. The CDR3 loop spans 11 amino acids. The V and J genes are TRBV5-6 and TRBJ1-2; D is uncertain. Source: peripheral blood, taken 28 days after the second dose of the MenACWY control vaccine. The sequence was collected from an adult who received the MenACWY meningococcal vaccine as a control. The CDR3 DNA reads as TGTGCCAGCAGCTACCGATGGGGCTACACCTTC. Encoded protein: CASSYRWGYTF. The whole variable domain, filled in from reference TRBV5-6 and TRBJ1-2, reads DAGVTQSPTHLIKTRGQQVTLRCSPKSGHDTVSWYQQALGQGPQFIFQYYEEEERQRGNFPDRFSGHQFPNYSSELNVNALLLGDSALYLCASSYRWGYTFGSGTRLTVV.